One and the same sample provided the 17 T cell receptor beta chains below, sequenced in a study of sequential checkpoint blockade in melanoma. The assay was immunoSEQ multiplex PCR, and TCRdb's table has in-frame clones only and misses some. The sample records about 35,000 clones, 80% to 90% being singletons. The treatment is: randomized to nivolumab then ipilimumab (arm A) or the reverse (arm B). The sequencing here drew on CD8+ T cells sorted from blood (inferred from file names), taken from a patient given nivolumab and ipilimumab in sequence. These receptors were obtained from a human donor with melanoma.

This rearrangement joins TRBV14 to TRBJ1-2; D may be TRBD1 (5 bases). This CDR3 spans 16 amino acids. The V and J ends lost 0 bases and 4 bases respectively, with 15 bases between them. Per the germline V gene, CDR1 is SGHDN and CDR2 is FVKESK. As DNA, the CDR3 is TGTGCCAGCAGCCAAGATACGGGGGGAACACCCTATGGCTACACCTTC. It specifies CASSQDTGGTPYGYTF. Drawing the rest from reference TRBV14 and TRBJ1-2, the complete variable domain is EAGVTQFPSHSVIEKGQTVTLRCDPISGHDNLYWYRRVMGKEIKFLLHFVKESKQDESGMPNNRFLAERTGGTYSTLKVQPAELEDSGVYFCASSQDTGGTPYGYTFGSGTRLTVV.

The CDR3 region is CSVVTGMNTEAFF. In nucleotides, the CDR3 is TGCAGCGTTGTCACCGGGATGAACACTGAAGCTTTCTTT. The rearrangement joins TRBV29-1 to TRBJ1-1; D gene unclear. V gave up 4 bases and J gave up 0 bases, with 9 bases separating them. The germline CDR1 and CDR2 sequences are SQVTM and ANQGSEA. This CDR3 has 13 residues.

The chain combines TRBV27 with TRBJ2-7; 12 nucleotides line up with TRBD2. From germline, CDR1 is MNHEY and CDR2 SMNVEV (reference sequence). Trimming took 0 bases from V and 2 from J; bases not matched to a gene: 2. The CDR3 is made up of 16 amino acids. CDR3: CASSLSLAGGTYEQYF. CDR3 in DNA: TGTGCCAGCAGTTTATCCCTAGCGGGGGGGACCTACGAGCAGTACTTC.

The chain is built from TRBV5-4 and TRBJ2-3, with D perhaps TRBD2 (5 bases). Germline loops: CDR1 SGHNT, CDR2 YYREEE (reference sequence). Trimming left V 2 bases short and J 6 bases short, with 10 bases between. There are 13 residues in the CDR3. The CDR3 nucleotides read TGTGCCAGCAGCTTCTGGTCGGGGGATACGCAGTATTTT. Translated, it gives CASSFWSGDTQYF.

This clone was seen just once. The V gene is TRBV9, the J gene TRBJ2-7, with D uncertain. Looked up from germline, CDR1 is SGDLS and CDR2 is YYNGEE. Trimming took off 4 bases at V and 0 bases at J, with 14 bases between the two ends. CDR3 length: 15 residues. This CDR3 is CASSPSIRSSYEQYF. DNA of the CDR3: TGTGCCAGCAGCCCCTCTATACGAAGCTCCTACGAGCAGTACTTC.

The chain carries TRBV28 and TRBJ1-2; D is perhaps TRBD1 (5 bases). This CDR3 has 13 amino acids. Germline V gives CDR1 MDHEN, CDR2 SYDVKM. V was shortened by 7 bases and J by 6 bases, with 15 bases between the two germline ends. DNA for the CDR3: TGTGCCAGCATCCCCCCGGGGGGGGATGGCTACACCTTC. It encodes CASIPPGGDGYTF.

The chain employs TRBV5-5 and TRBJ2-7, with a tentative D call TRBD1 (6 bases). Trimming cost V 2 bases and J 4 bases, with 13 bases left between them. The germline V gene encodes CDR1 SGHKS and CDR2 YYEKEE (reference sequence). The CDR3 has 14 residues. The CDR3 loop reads CASSLVLGAYEQYF. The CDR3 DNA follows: TGTGCCAGCAGCTTAGTTCTGGGGGCTTACGAGCAGTACTTC.

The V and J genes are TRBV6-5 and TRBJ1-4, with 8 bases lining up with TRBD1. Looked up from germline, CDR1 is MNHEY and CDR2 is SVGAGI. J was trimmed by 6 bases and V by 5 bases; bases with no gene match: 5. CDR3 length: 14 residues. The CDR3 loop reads CASSAGQGHEKLFF. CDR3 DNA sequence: TGTGCCAGCAGTGCCGGACAGGGTCATGAAAAACTGTTTTTT.

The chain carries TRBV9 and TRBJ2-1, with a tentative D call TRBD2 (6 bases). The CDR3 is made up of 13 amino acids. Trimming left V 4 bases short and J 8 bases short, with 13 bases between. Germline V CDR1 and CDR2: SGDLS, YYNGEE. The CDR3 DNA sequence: TGTGCCAGCAGCTCCCCCACGGGAGATGAGCAGTTCTTC. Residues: CASSSPTGDEQFF.

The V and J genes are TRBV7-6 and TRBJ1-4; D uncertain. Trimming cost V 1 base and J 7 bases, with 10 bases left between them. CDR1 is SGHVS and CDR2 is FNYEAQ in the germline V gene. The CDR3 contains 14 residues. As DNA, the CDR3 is TGTGCCAGCAGCTTAGGGGCAAGCAGTGAAAAACTGTTTTTT. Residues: CASSLGASSEKLFF.

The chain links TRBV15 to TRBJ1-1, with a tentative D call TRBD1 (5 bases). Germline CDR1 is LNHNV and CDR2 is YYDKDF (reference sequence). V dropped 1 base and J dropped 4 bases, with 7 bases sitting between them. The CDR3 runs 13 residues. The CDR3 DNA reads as TGTGCCACCAGCAGAGTGGGGGGCACTGAAGCTTTCTTT. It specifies CATSRVGGTEAFF.

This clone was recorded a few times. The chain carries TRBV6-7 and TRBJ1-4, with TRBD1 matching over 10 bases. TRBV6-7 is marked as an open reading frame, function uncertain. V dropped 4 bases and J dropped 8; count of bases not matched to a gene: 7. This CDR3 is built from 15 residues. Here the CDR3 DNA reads TGTGCCAGCAGTTCTCGGGACAGGGGAGACGAAAAACTGTTTTTT. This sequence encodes CASSSRDRGDEKLFF.

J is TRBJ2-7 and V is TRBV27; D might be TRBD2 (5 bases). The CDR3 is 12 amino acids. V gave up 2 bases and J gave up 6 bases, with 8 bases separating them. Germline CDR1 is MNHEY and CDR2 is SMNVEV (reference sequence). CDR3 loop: CASSLAGSEQYF. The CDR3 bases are TGTGCCAGCAGTTTAGCGGGCTCCGAGCAGTACTTC.

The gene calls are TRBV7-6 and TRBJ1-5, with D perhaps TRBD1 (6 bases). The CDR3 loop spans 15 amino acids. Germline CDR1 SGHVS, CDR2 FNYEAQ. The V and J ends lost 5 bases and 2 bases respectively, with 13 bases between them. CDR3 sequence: CASSQGPLGNQPQHF. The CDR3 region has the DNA TGTGCCAGCAGCCAGGGGCCCTTGGGCAATCAGCCCCAGCATTTT.

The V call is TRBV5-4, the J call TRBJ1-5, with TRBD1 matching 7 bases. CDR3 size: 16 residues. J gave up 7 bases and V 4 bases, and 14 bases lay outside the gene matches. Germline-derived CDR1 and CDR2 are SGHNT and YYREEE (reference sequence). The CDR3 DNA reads TGTGCCAGCAGCCAGGGGGGATCTTCCGAGGGGCAGCCCCAGCATTTT. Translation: CASSQGGSSEGQPQHF. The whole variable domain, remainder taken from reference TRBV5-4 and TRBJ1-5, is ETGVTQSPTHLIKTRGQQVTLRCSSQSGHNTVSWYQQALGQGPQFIFQYYREEENGRGNFPPRFSGLQFPNYSSELNVNALELDDSALYLCASSQGGSSEGQPQHFGDGTRLSIL.

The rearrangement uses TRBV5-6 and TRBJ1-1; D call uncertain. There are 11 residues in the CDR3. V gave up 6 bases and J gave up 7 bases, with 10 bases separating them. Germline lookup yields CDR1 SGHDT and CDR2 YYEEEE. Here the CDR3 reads CASIVGDEAFF. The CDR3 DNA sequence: TGTGCCAGCATAGTGGGAGATGAAGCTTTCTTT. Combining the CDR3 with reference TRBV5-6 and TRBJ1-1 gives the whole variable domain DAGVTQSPTHLIKTRGQQVTLRCSPKSGHDTVSWYQQALGQGPQFIFQYYEEEERQRGNFPDRFSGHQFPNYSSELNVNALLLGDSALYLCASIVGDEAFFGQGTRLTVV.

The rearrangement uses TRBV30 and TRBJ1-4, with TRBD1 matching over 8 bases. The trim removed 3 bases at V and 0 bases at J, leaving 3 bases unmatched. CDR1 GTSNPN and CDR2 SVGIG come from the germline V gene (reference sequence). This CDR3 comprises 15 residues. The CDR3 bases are TGTGCCTGGAGGGAGGGACAGGCAACTAATGAAAAACTGTTTTTT. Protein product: CAWREGQATNEKLFF.